This T cell receptor beta chain comes out of a study of blood T cell repertoires in COVID-19. Study-level background: PBMCs, B-cell-depleted T cells, or T cells were the source of the cDNA or gDNA that made up the material.

Only in-frame clones appear in the TCRdb table, and some are missing; sequencing was by immunoSEQ multiplex PCR. The repertoire consists of a few hundred thousand clones, with 88% occurring once and the leading ten covering 2% to 2.5%. This clone was seen more than once but under ten times. Grouping used clinical history reported by participants in a survey and questionnaire. Looked up from germline, CDR1 is SGHKS and CDR2 is YYEKEE (reference sequence). The CDR3 totals 15 residues. V lost 4 bases to trimming and J lost 6 bases; unmatched junction nucleotides: 9. The receptor comes from a woman between 40 and 50 years old with acute COVID-19. The rearrangement joins TRBV5-5 to TRBJ1-2; 10 positions match TRBD1. The specimen sequenced was PBMCs or T cells enriched from blood (not recorded which). The DNA for the CDR3 is TGTGCCAGCAGCGGCGGGACAGGGGTTTTGGATGGCTACACCTTC. Encoded protein: CASSGGTGVLDGYTF.